What follows are 32 T cell receptor beta chains derived from one specimen sequenced in a study of monozygotic twins with cystic fibrosis. Sequencing was performed with immunoSEQ multiplex PCR; in TCRdb, only in-frame clones are kept and a portion is missing. The repertoire consists of 39,000 or so clones, with 90% to 95% occurring once and the leading ten covering about 0.2%. The sequenced sample consisted of blood. All receptors derive from a boy aged 2-15 years with cystic fibrosis.

The chain couples TRBV6-5 to TRBJ1-2, with D possibly matching TRBD1 (6 bases). This CDR3 spans 15 amino acids. Germline values: CDR1 MNHEY, CDR2 SVGAGI. With 0 bases removed from V and 5 bases from J, the gap between germline ends came to 13 bases. The CDR3 nucleotides read TGTGCCAGCAGTTACTCTGCGGGGGCAGGTTATGGCTACACCTTC. It is translated as CASSYSAGAGYGYTF.

The chain has TRBV7-3 and TRBJ1-6; D gene ambiguous. Trimming stripped 4 bases from V and 9 bases from J, with 10 bases between. CDR3 length: 13 amino acids. From germline, CDR1 is SGHTA and CDR2 FQGTGA. Here the CDR3 reads CASSWRLGSPLHF. The CDR3 bases are TGTGCCAGCAGCTGGAGGCTCGGTTCACCCCTCCACTTT. Using reference TRBV7-3 and TRBJ1-6 for the parts outside the CDR3, the full variable domain is GAGVSQTPSNKVTEKGKYVELRCDPISGHTALYWYRQSLGQGPEFLIYFQGTGAADDSGLPNDRFFAVRPEGSVSTLKIQRTERGDSAVYLCASSWRLGSPLHFGNGTRLTVT.

This chain joins TRBV6-1 and TRBJ2-5; unclear D gene. The CDR3 runs to 14 residues. Germline-derived CDR1 and CDR2 are MNHNS and SASEGT. Deletions cut 5 bases from V and 2 bases from J, with 12 bases between. The CDR3 here is CASSRRVLQETQYF. The CDR3 DNA sequence: TGTGCCAGCAGTAGAAGGGTTCTGCAAGAGACCCAGTACTTC.

The rearrangement uses TRBV9 and TRBJ2-2; 8 bases agree with TRBD1. The CDR3 spans 16 residues. V lost 0 bases and J lost 3; bases outside the gene matches: 4. Germline V gives CDR1 SGDLS, CDR2 YYNGEE. As DNA, the CDR3 is TGTGCCAGCAGCGTAGGGGGGACAGGTTACACCGGGGAGCTGTTTTTT. Translated, it gives CASSVGGTGYTGELFF.

The chain recombines TRBV10-3 with TRBJ2-2; TRBD1 aligns across 8 bases. Germline CDR1 and CDR2: ENHRY and SYGVKD. Trimming removed 3 bases from V and 6 bases from J; junction bases left unmatched: 9. This CDR3 region has 16 residues. CDR3 region: CAISEPQGVRSGELFF. The CDR3, as DNA: TGTGCCATCAGTGAACCACAGGGGGTGAGGTCCGGGGAGCTGTTTTTT.

This rearrangement joins TRBV7-9 to TRBJ1-1; no reliable D call. Germline CDR1 SEHNR, CDR2 FQNEAQ (reference sequence). Between the trimmed V and J ends, which lost 10 bases and 0 bases, there was a span of 9 bases. The CDR3 runs 12 residues. CDR3 sequence: CAITLMNTEAFF. The CDR3 DNA reads TGTGCCATTACACTCATGAACACTGAAGCTTTCTTT.

The genes are TRBV7-2 and TRBJ2-5; 7 bases agree with TRBD1. The CDR3 has 13 residues. Germline CDR1 and CDR2: SGHTA and FQGNSA. The V segment lost 5 bases and the J segment 5 bases; nucleotides outside the gene matches: 5. The CDR3 DNA is TGTGCCAGCAGCAGACAGGGTAGGGAGACCCAGTACTTC. This codes for CASSRQGRETQYF.

This clone was detected only a few times. The chain carries TRBV6-1 and TRBJ1-1; D might be TRBD1 (5 bases). The CDR3 spans 13 residues. Germline CDR1 is MNHNS and CDR2 is SASEGT. V lost 4 bases and J lost 4, with 10 bases in between. As DNA, the CDR3 is TGTGCCAGCAGTGTGTGGGGACCCACTGAAGCTTTCTTT. Amino acid sequence: CASSVWGPTEAFF.

This chain's CDR3 is CASSTTGSQETQYF. Here the CDR3 DNA reads TGTGCCAGTAGTACAACAGGGTCCCAAGAGACCCAGTACTTC. The J gene is TRBJ2-5, the V gene TRBV19; weak D call: TRBD1 (6 bases). Germline CDR1 is LNHDA and CDR2 is SQIVND (reference sequence). V lost 4 bases and J lost 1, with 10 bases in between. The CDR3 extends over 14 amino acids.

The CDR3: CASDTGVGNTEAFF. The DNA for the CDR3 is TGTGCCAGCGATACAGGGGTGGGGAACACTGAAGCTTTCTTT. V and J are TRBV5-5 and TRBJ1-1; 7 nucleotides line up with TRBD1. Germline CDR1 is SGHKS and CDR2 is YYEKEE (reference sequence). This CDR3 is built from 14 residues. V shed 7 bases, J shed 1 base, and the junction held 7 bases outside the gene matches.

This sequence joins TRBV5-1 and TRBJ2-5; D is perhaps TRBD1 or TRBD2 (5 bases each). Germline lookup yields CDR1 SGHRS and CDR2 YFSETQ. Trimming pared 3 bases from V and 0 bases from J, leaving 12 bases between. The CDR3 has 15 residues. CDR3 coding DNA: TGCGCCAGCAGCTCCCGGGACGCTCACCAAGAGACCCAGTACTTC. Protein: CASSSRDAHQETQYF.

The chain combines TRBV6-5 with TRBJ1-6; no firm D call. The CDR3 is 16 amino acids. V lost 0 bases and J lost 3, with 9 bases in between. Germline loops: CDR1 MNHEY, CDR2 SVGAGI. CDR3 in amino acids: CASSYSEGYYNSPLHF. The CDR3 DNA reads as TGTGCCAGCAGTTACTCAGAGGGCTACTATAATTCACCCCTCCACTTT.

The CDR3, as DNA: TGTGCCAGCAGTTACTCGATGAACTCCTATAATTCACCCCTCCACTTT. Encoded protein: CASSYSMNSYNSPLHF. V is TRBV6-5 and J is TRBJ1-6; no definite D call. Germline-derived CDR1 and CDR2 are MNHEY and SVGAGI. The length of the CDR3 is 16 residues. V was pared by 0 bases and J by 0 bases, with 6 bases between.

This chain joins TRBV19 and TRBJ2-7; 8 bases agree with TRBD2. Per the germline V gene, CDR1 is LNHDA and CDR2 is SQIVND (reference sequence). The ends lost 4 bases at V and 4 bases at J; junction bases unmatched: 0. This CDR3 has 12 amino acids. The chain's CDR3 is CASSSGGYEQYF. Written as DNA, the CDR3 is TGTGCCAGTAGTAGCGGGGGGTACGAGCAGTACTTC.

In DNA form, the CDR3 reads TGTGCCATCAAAGACAGGGAAGATCAGCCCCAGCATTTT. As protein: CAIKDREDQPQHF. The chain has TRBV10-3 and TRBJ1-5; 7 positions agree with TRBD1. Per germline, CDR1 ENHRY and CDR2 SYGVKD. This CDR3 is 13 amino acids long. After removal of 7 bases from V and 5 bases from J, the junction contained 5 bases not matched to a gene.

This clone was counted once. CDR3 protein: CASSPDGQGDEKLFF. Written as DNA, the CDR3 is TGTGCCAGCTCACCTGATGGACAGGGTGATGAAAAACTGTTTTTT. The genes are TRBV18 and TRBJ1-4; 8 bases align to TRBD1. Germline V gives CDR1 KGHSH, CDR2 LQKENI. The CDR3 covers 15 residues. J gave up 6 bases and V 3 bases, and 6 bases lay outside the gene matches. The full variable domain, rest sourced from reference TRBV18 and TRBJ1-4, is NAGVMQNPRHLVRRRGQEARLRCSPMKGHSHVYWYRQLPEEGLKFMVYLQKENIIDESGMPKERFSAEFPKEGPSILRIQQVVRGDSAAYFCASSPDGQGDEKLFFGSGTQLSVL.

This chain links TRBV19 with TRBJ1-2; D is perhaps TRBD1 (6 bases). Germline CDR1 and CDR2: LNHDA and SQIVND (reference sequence). The CDR3 is made up of 15 amino acids. Trimming cost V 1 base and J 7 bases, with 16 bases left between them. The CDR3 here is CASSIAPGANSGYTF. CDR3 nucleotide sequence: TGTGCCAGTAGTATAGCCCCGGGGGCTAATAGTGGCTACACCTTC.

This clone was seen just once. V usage is TRBV11-2 and J usage is TRBJ2-3; D ambiguous. Looked up from germline, CDR1 is SGHAT and CDR2 is FQNNGV. There are 13 residues in the CDR3. V dropped 2 bases and J dropped 8 bases, with 11 bases sitting between them. The CDR3 loop is CASSLTPRGTQYF. CDR3 DNA: TGTGCCAGCAGCTTAACACCCCGAGGTACGCAGTATTTT. Full variable domain (rest looked up from reference TRBV11-2 and TRBJ2-3): EAGVAQSPRYKIIEKRQSVAFWCNPISGHATLYWYQQILGQGPKLLIQFQNNGVVDDSQLPKDRFSAERLKGVDSTLKIQPAKLEDSAVYLCASSLTPRGTQYFGPGTRLTVL.

The J gene is TRBJ1-5, the V gene TRBV6-5, with no clear D. The CDR3 is made up of 14 amino acids. Trimming pared 2 bases from V and 8 bases from J, leaving 13 bases between. Germline V gene sequence: CDR1 MNHEY, CDR2 SVGAGI. CDR3 region: CASSYGRGLKPQHF. The CDR3 coding sequence is TGTGCCAGCAGTTACGGTCGCGGCTTGAAGCCCCAGCATTTT.

The rearrangement links TRBV25-1 to TRBJ2-4; no clear D. Germline V gene data show CDR1 as MGHDK and CDR2 as SYGVNS. Trimming left V 1 base short and J 1 base short, with 17 bases between. The CDR3 extends over 18 amino acids. This CDR3 is CASSEFNGQKGAKNIQYF. For the CDR3, the DNA is TGTGCCAGCAGTGAATTTAATGGGCAAAAAGGGGCCAAAAACATTCAGTACTTC.

The chain links TRBV29-1 to TRBJ2-7; TRBD1 aligns across 11 bases. Unmatched junction bases numbered 6, after V lost 4 bases and J lost 4 bases. The germline CDR1 and CDR2 sequences are SQVTM and ANQGSEA. This CDR3 contains 14 residues. The CDR3 spells CSVATGDRGYEQYF. In DNA, the CDR3 is TGCAGCGTTGCAACGGGGGACAGGGGGTACGAGCAGTACTTC.

The chain couples TRBV5-1 to TRBJ2-4; 8 bases are shared with TRBD2. CDR1 SGHRS and CDR2 YFSETQ come from the germline V gene. The CDR3 totals 15 residues. With 0 bases clipped from V and 7 bases from J, the junction kept 6 bases outside the gene matches. In DNA form, the CDR3 reads TGCGCCAGCAGCTTGGAATTAGCGGGGAAGAACATTCAGTACTTC. Translating gives CASSLELAGKNIQYF. The full variable domain, with the rest looked up from reference TRBV5-1 and TRBJ2-4, is KAGVTQTPRYLIKTRGQQVTLSCSPISGHRSVSWYQQTPGQGLQFLFEYFSETQRNKGNFPGRFSGRQFSNSRSEMNVSTLELGDSALYLCASSLELAGKNIQYFGAGTRLSVL.

The rearrangement links TRBV5-1 to TRBJ2-1; 7 bases are shared with TRBD2. The junction had 7 bases not matched to a gene; V was cut back by 1 base and J by 0 bases. This CDR3 has 17 residues. The germline gives CDR1 SGHRS, CDR2 YFSETQ. CDR3 coding DNA: TGCGCCAGCAGCTTGACGGCAGCGGGGAGCTCCTACAATGAGCAGTTCTTC. Encoded protein: CASSLTAAGSSYNEQFF. Complete variable domain (other parts from reference TRBV5-1 and TRBJ2-1): KAGVTQTPRYLIKTRGQQVTLSCSPISGHRSVSWYQQTPGQGLQFLFEYFSETQRNKGNFPGRFSGRQFSNSRSEMNVSTLELGDSALYLCASSLTAAGSSYNEQFFGPGTRLTVL.

The J gene is TRBJ1-2, the V gene TRBV9, with a weak D call TRBD1 (6 bases). This CDR3 is 16 amino acids long. The germline V and J ends were trimmed by 3 bases and 7 bases, with 22 bases remaining between them. Per the germline V gene, CDR1 is SGDLS and CDR2 is YYNGEE. CDR3 nucleotides: TGTGCCAGCAGCGCAACAGGGCCCACCGGCAGTTCTGGCTACACCTTC. The encoded protein is CASSATGPTGSSGYTF.

The chain links TRBV25-1 to TRBJ1-6; D is unresolved. Germline CDR1 and CDR2: MGHDK and SYGVNS. Trimming removed 2 bases at V and 9 bases at J, with 17 bases between. The CDR3 runs to 16 residues. In nucleotides, the CDR3 is TGTGCCAGCAGTGAAAGCCTTTGGGGTTCGGGTTCACCCCTCCACTTT. As protein: CASSESLWGSGSPLHF.

The chain couples TRBV6-1 to TRBJ2-2; perhaps TRBD2 as D (5 bases). V lost 0 bases to trimming and J lost 0 bases, with 8 bases between them. Per germline, CDR1 MNHNS and CDR2 SASEGT. The length of the CDR3 is 16 residues. CDR3 nucleotides: TGTGCCAGCAGTGAAGCCCGAGCGGCGAACACCGGGGAGCTGTTTTTT. Residues: CASSEARAANTGELFF.

The chain employs TRBV6-1 and TRBJ1-1; D perhaps matches TRBD1 (6 bases). This CDR3 comprises 16 residues. V was pared by 2 bases and J by 2 bases, with 15 bases between. Germline CDR1 reads MNHNS; CDR2 reads SASEGT. For the CDR3, the DNA is TGTGCCAGCAGTGAACCGGGAGGGGGTGGAAACACTGAAGCTTTCTTT. Amino acids: CASSEPGGGGNTEAFF.

The V gene is TRBV10-2, the J gene TRBJ1-1; D may be TRBD1 (5 bases). Germline V gene data show CDR1 as WSHSY and CDR2 as SAAADI. V dropped 3 bases and J dropped 4 bases, with 6 bases sitting between them. This CDR3 region has 12 residues. CDR3 coding DNA: TGCGCCAGCAGTGACAGGGTCACTGAAGCTTTCTTT. It translates to CASSDRVTEAFF.

This chain connects TRBV7-9 to TRBJ2-6; D remains unclear. CDR3 size: 12 residues. V was pared by 0 bases and J by 10 bases, with 4 bases between. Germline V gene data show CDR1 as SEHNR and CDR2 as FQNEAQ (reference sequence). The CDR3 reads CASSLAQNVLTF. CDR3 DNA: TGTGCCAGCAGCTTAGCCCAAAACGTCCTGACTTTC.

The count of this clone is one. V gene TRBV29-1 combines with J gene TRBJ2-5; D unclear. The CDR3 contains 16 residues. Germline V CDR1 and CDR2: SQVTM, ANQGSEA. Trimming removed 1 base at V and 2 bases at J, with 17 bases between. The CDR3 here is CSVEGVGPLRQETQYF. As DNA, the CDR3 is TGCAGCGTTGAAGGGGTAGGGCCACTGAGACAAGAGACCCAGTACTTC.

V is TRBV4-3 and J is TRBJ1-1; D gene ambiguous. The CDR3 totals 14 residues. Germline V lookup: CDR1 LGHNA, CDR2 YSLEER. V dropped 2 bases and J dropped 1 base, with 8 bases sitting between them. The DNA of the CDR3 is TGCGCCAGCAGCCAAAGATGGGAGAACACTGAAGCTTTCTTT. Translation: CASSQRWENTEAFF.

This chain connects TRBV9 to TRBJ1-1; D is uncertain. CDR3 length: 14 residues. Germline CDR1 is SGDLS and CDR2 is YYNGEE. Trimming pared 0 bases from V and 5 bases from J, leaving 11 bases between. The CDR3 reads CASSVGQSGTEAFF. CDR3 nucleotides: TGTGCCAGCAGCGTAGGCCAGTCGGGAACTGAAGCTTTCTTT.